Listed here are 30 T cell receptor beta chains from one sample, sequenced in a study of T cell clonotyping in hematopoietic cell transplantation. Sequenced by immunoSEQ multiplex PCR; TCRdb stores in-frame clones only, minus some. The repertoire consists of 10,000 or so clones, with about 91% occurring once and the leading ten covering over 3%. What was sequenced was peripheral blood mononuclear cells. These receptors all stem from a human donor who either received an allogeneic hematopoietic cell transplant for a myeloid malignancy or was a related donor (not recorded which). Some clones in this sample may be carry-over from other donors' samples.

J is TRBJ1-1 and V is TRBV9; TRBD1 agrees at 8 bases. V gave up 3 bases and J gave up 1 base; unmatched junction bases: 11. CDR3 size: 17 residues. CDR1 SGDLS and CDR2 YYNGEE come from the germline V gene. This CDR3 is CASSATGDAPPNTEAFF. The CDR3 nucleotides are TGTGCCAGCAGCGCGACAGGGGACGCTCCCCCGAACACTGAAGCTTTCTTT.

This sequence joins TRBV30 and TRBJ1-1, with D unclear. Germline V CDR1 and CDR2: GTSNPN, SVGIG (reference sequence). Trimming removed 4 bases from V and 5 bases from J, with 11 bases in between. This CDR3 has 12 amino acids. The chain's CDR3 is CAWKTRRTEAFF. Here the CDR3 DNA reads TGTGCCTGGAAAACCAGGAGGACTGAAGCTTTCTTT.

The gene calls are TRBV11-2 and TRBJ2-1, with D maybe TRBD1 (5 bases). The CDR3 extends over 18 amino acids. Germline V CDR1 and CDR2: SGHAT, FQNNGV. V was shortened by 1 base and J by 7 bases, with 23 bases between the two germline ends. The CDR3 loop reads CASSLVVPTMTASNEQFF. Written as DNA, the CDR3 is TGTGCCAGCAGCTTAGTCGTCCCGACCATGACAGCCTCGAATGAGCAGTTCTTC.

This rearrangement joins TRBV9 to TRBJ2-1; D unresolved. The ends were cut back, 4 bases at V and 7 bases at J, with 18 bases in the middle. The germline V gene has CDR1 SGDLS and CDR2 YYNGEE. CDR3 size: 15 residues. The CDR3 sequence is CASSSASAVVNEQFF. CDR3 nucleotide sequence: TGTGCCAGCAGCTCAGCGTCGGCGGTAGTTAATGAGCAGTTCTTC.

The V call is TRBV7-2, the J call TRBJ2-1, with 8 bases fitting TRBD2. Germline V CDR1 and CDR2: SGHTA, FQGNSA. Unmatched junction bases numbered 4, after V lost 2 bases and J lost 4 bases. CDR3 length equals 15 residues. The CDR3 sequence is CASSLTSGPYNEQFF. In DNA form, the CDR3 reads TGTGCCAGCAGCTTAACTAGCGGACCATACAATGAGCAGTTCTTC.

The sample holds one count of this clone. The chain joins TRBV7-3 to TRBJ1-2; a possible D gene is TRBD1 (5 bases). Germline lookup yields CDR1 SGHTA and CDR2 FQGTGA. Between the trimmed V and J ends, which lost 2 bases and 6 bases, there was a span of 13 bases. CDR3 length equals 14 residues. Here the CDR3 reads CASSLVGTGDGYTF. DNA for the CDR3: TGTGCCAGCAGCTTAGTAGGGACGGGAGATGGCTACACCTTC.

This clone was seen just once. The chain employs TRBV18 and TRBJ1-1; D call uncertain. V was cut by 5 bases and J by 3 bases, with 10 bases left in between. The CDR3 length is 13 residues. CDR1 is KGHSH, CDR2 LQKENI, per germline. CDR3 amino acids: CASSESQDTEAFF. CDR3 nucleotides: TGTGCCAGCTCAGAGTCCCAGGACACTGAAGCTTTCTTT.

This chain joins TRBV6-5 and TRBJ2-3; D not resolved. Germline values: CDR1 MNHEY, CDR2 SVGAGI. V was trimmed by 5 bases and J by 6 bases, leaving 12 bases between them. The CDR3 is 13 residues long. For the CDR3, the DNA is TGTGCCAGCAGTACCCCCCTCCAGGATACGCAGTATTTT. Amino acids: CASSTPLQDTQYF.

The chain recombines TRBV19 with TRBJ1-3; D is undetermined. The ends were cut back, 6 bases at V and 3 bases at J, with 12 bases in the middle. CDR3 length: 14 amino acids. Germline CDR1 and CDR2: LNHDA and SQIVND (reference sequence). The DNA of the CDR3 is TGTGCCAGTAGCGCCGTCACATATGGAAACACCATATATTTT. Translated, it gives CASSAVTYGNTIYF.

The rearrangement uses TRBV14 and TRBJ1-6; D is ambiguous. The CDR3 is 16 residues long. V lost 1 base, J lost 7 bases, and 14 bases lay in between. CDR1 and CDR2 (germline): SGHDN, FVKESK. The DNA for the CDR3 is TGTGCCAGCAGCCAAGTTCGGGGTATGAGAAATTCACCCCTCCACTTT. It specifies CASSQVRGMRNSPLHF.

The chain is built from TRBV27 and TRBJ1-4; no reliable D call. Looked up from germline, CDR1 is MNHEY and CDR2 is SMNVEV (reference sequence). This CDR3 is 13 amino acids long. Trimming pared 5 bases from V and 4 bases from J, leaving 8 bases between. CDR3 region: CASSLIVNEKLFF. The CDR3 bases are TGTGCCAGCAGTCTGATAGTTAATGAAAAACTGTTTTTT.

CDR3 sequence reads: CASSVQAGGNQPQHF. CDR3 in DNA: TGTGCCAGCAGCGTACAAGCAGGGGGCAATCAGCCCCAGCATTTT. The chain employs TRBV2 and TRBJ1-5; tentatively, D is TRBD1 (6 bases). CDR3 length: 15 amino acids. Germline V gives CDR1 SNHLY, CDR2 FYNNEI. V was trimmed by 6 bases and J by 2 bases, leaving 14 bases between them.

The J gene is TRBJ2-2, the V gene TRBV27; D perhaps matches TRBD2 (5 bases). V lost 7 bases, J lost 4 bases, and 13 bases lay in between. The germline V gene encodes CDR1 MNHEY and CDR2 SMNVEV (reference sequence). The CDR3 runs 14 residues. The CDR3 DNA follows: TGTGCCAGCATGCGAGGGTCTGGCACCGGGGAGCTGTTTTTT. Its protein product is CASMRGSGTGELFF.

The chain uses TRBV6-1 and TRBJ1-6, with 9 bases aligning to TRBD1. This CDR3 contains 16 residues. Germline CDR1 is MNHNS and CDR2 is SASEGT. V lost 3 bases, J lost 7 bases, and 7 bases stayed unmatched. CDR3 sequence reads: CASSDDHRGHNSPLHF. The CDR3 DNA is TGTGCCAGCAGTGACGACCACAGGGGGCACAATTCACCCCTCCACTTT.

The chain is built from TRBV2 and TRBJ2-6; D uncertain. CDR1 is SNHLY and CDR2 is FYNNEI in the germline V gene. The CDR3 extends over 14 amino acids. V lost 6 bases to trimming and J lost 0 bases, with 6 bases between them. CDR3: CASSESSGANVLTF. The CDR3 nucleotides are TGTGCCAGCAGCGAAAGCTCTGGGGCCAACGTCCTGACTTTC.

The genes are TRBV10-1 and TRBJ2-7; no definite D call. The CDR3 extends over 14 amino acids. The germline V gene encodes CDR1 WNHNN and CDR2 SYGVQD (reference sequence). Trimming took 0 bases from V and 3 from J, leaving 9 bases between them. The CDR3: CASSESGLVYEQYF. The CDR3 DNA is TGCGCCAGCAGTGAGTCTGGCCTAGTCTACGAGCAGTACTTC.

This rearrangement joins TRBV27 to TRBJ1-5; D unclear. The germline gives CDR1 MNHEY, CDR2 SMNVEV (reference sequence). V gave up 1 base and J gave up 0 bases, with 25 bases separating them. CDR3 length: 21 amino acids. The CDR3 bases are TGTGCCAGCAGTTTATACCCCCACTTACTTCTTTTTACTTATAGCAATCAGCCCCAGCATTTT. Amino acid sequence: CASSLYPHLLLFTYSNQPQHF.

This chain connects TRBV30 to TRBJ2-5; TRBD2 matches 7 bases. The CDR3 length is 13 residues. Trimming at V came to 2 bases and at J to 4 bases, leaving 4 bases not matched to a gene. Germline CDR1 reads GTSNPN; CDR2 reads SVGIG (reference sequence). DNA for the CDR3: TGTGCCTGGAGTAGGGAGGGCAGAGAGACCCAGTACTTC. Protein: CAWSREGRETQYF.

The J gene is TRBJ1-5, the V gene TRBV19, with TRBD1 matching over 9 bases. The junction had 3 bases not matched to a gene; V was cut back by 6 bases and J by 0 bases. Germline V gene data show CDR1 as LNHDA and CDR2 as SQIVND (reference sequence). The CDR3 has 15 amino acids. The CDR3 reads CASRWTGDSNQPQHF. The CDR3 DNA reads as TGTGCCAGTAGATGGACAGGGGATAGCAATCAGCCCCAGCATTTT.

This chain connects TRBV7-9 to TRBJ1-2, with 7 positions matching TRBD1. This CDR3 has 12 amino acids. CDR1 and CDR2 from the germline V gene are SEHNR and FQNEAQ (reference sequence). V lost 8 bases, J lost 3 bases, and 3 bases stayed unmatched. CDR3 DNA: TGTGCCAGCCAGGGGGTCGACTATGGCTACACCTTC. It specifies CASQGVDYGYTF.

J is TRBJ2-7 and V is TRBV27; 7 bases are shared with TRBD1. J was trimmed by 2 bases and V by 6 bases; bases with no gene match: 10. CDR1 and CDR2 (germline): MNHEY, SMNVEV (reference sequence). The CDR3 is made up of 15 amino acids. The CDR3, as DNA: TGTGCCAGCAGACCCCTGGACAGGACGACCTACGAGCAGTACTTC. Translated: CASRPLDRTTYEQYF.

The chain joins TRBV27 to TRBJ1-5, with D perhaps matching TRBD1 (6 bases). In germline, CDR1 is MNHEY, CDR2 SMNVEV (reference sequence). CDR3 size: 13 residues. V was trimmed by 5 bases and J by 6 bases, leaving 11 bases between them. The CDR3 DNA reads TGTGCCAGCAGTACTCAGGGGCGTCAGCCCCAGCATTTT. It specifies CASSTQGRQPQHF.

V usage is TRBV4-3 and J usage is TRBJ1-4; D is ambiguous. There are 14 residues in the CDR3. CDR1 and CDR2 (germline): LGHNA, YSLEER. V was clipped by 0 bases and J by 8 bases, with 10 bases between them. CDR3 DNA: TGCGCCAGCAGCCAAGATTCGTCGGAAGAAAAACTGTTTTTT. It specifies CASSQDSSEEKLFF.

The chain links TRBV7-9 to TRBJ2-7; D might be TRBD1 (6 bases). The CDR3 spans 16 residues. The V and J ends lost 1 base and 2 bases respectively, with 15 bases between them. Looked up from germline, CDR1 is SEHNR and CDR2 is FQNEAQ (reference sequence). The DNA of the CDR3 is TGTGCCAGCAGCTTAGTAAACCAGGGGCAAACCTACGAGCAGTACTTC. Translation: CASSLVNQGQTYEQYF.

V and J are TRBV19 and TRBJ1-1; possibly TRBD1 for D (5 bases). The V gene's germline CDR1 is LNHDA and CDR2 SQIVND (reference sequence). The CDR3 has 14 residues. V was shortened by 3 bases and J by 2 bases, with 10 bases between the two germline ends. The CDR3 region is CASSIQGPNTEAFF. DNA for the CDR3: TGTGCCAGTAGTATTCAGGGCCCCAACACTGAAGCTTTCTTT.

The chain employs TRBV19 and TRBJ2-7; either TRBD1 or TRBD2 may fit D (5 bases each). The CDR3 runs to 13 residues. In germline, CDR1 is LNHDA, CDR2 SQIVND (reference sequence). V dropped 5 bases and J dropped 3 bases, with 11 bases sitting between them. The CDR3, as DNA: TGTGCCAGTAGTCGAGGGGCGGACTACGAGCAGTACTTC. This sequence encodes CASSRGADYEQYF.

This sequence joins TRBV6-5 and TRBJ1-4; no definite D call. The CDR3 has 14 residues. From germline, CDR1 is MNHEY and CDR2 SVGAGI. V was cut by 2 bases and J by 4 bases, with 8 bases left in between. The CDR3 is CASSYVAYNEKLFF. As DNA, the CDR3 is TGTGCCAGCAGTTACGTGGCGTATAATGAAAAACTGTTTTTT.

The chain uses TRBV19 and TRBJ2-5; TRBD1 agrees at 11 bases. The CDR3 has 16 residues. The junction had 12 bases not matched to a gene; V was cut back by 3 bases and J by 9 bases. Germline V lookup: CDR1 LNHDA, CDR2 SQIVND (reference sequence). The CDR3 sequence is CASSIPGTGGTVAQYF. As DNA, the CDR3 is TGTGCCAGTAGTATTCCCGGGACAGGGGGGACGGTGGCCCAGTACTTC.

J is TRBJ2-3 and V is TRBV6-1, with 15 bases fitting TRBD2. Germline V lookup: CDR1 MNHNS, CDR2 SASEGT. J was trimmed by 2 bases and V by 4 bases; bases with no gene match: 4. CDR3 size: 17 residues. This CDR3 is CASSVGLAGGNTDTQYF. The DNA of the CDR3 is TGTGCCAGCAGTGTAGGACTAGCGGGGGGGAACACAGATACGCAGTATTTT.

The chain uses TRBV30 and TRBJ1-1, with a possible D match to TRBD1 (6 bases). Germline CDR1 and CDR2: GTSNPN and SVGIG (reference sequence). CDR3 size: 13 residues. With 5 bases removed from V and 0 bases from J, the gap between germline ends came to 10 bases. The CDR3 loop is CAWLQGLNTEAFF. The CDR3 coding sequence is TGTGCCTGGCTACAGGGATTGAACACTGAAGCTTTCTTT.